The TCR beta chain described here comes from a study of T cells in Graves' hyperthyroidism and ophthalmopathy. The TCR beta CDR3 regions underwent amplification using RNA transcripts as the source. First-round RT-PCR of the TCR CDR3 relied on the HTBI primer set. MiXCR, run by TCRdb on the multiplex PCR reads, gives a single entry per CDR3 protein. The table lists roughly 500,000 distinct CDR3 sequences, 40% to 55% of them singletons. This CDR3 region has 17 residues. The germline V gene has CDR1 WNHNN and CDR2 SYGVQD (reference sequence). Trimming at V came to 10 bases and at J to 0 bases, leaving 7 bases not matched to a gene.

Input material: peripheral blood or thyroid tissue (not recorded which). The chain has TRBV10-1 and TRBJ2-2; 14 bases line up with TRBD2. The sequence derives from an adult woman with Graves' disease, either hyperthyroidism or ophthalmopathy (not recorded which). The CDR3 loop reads CAKTGTSGSSNTGELFF. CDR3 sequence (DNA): TGCGCCAAGACCGGGACTAGCGGGAGTTCGAACACCGGGGAGCTGTTTTTT.